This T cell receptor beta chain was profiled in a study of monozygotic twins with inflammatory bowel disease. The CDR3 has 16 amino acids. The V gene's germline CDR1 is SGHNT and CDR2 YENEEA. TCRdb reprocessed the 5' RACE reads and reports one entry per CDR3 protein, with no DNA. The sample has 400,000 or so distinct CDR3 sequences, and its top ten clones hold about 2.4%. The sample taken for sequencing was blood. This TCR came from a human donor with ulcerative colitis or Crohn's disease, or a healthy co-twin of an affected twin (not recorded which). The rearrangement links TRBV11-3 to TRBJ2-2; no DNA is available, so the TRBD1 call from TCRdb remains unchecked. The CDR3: CASSFSGIGGTGELFF. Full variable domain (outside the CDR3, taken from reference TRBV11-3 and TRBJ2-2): EAGVVQSPRYKIIEKKQPVAFWCNPISGHNTLYWYLQNLGQGPELLIRYENEEAVDDSQLPKDRFSAERLKGVDSTLKIQPAELGDSAVYLCASSFSGIGGTGELFFGEGSRLTVL.